The rows below give T cell receptor beta chains drawn from one sample of a study of shared clonotypes between healthy human individuals. Clones were read by immunoSEQ multiplex PCR, and TCRdb kept only the in-frame ones, dropping some. The profile shows some 2,000,000 clones, approximately 96% of them singletons. The sequenced sample was naive CD4+ T cells sorted from blood. The receptors shown here come from a young man in good health. Both conserved end residues are part of each CDR3. The D gene is left open where the match is weak. A clone size is listed for some rows: how often the clone was seen (once, few, many), or a class if it is expanded.

abundance,d_gene,len,v_gene,j_gene,CDR3nt,CDR3aa
NA,NA,15,TRBV25-1,TRBJ1-2,TGTGCCAGCAGTATTCTCGACAACAGAGGCTCTGGCTACACCTTC,CASSILDNRGSGYTF
once,NA,13,TRBV7-6,TRBJ1-5,TGTGCCAGCAGCCGAGAATCCAATCAGCCCCAGCATTTT,CASSRESNQPQHF
NA,TRBD2,21,TRBV9,TRBJ2-1,TGTGCCAGCAGCCCCGTTACCGTGGGACTAGCGGGGGAGGCCTCCTACAATGAGCAGTTCTTC,CASSPVTVGLAGEASYNEQFF
NA,TRBD1,14,TRBV28,TRBJ2-7,TGTGCCAGCAGTTCCAGACAGGGGTCGTACGAGCAGTACTTC,CASSSRQGSYEQYF
NA,NA,13,TRBV18,TRBJ1-1,TGTGCCAGCTCCCCCCAGGGGCAGGGTGAAGCTTTCTTT,CASSPQGQGEAFF
NA,TRBD2,15,TRBV10-1,TRBJ2-3,TGCGCCAGAAAATTAAGACGGGGGGAGCCAGATACGCAGTATTTT,CARKLRRGEPDTQYF
NA,NA,13,TRBV6-5,TRBJ2-3,TGTGCCAGCAGCCGACAGGGCACAGATACGCAGTATTTT,CASSRQGTDTQYF
NA,NA,15,TRBV6-1,TRBJ1-5,TGTGCCAGCAGTGAACTGGGGGTGGGCAATCAGCCCCAGCATTTT,CASSELGVGNQPQHF
NA,NA,17,TRBV12-5,TRBJ2-2,TGTGCTAGTGGTCCCCCCGTTGGGGGTGAAAACACCGGGGAGCTGTTTTTT,CASGPPVGGENTGELFF
NA,NA,11,TRBV2,TRBJ1-1,TGTGCCAGCAGTGGGGCGACTGAAGCTTTCTTT,CASSGATEAFF
NA,NA,16,TRBV9,TRBJ2-3,TGTGCCAGCAGCGTAGTTACGGGAGCGGGTTCAGATACGCAGTATTTT,CASSVVTGAGSDTQYF
NA,NA,14,TRBV19,TRBJ1-2,TGTGCCAGTAGCACAGACAGCCTTGGGTATGGCTACACCTTC,CASSTDSLGYGYTF
NA,TRBD2,17,TRBV4-3,TRBJ2-7,TGCGCCAGCAGCCTTCCTCCTGGGGGACTAACAGTCTCGGAGCAGTACTTC,CASSLPPGGLTVSEQYF
NA,NA,14,TRBV2,TRBJ1-1,TGTGCCAGCAGTGATTGGGGGTTGGACACTGAAGCTTTCTTT,CASSDWGLDTEAFF
NA,NA,16,TRBV30,TRBJ1-6,TGTGCCTGGAGTCTTATACAGAGCTCCTATAATTCACCCCTCCACTTT,CAWSLIQSSYNSPLHF
NA,TRBD2,17,TRBV9,TRBJ2-3,TGTGCCAGCAGCGTAGATCCTAGCGGGGGGGCCACAGATACGCAGTATTTT,CASSVDPSGGATDTQYF
once,NA,14,TRBV6-1,TRBJ2-7,TGTGCCAGCAGTGCTTTGGAGAGGGGACGGGAGCAGTACTTC,CASSALERGREQYF
NA,NA,13,TRBV19,TRBJ1-1,TGTGCCAGTAGTACCTCAACAGGCACTGAAGCTTTCTTT,CASSTSTGTEAFF
once,NA,13,TRBV6-5,TRBJ1-4,TGTGCCAGCAGCGGGTCGGGAGGTGAAAAACTGTTTTTT,CASSGSGGEKLFF
NA,TRBD1,14,TRBV19,TRBJ1-1,TGTGCCAGTAGTATCGCACAGGGGATCCCTGAAGCTTTCTTT,CASSIAQGIPEAFF
once,NA,11,TRBV7-2,TRBJ2-3,TGTGCCAGCAGCTTAGTTTTGGCGCAGTATTTT,CASSLVLAQYF
NA,NA,14,TRBV5-1,TRBJ1-1,TGCGCCAGCAGCTTAAACAGGGCCCAGACTGAAGCTTTCTTT,CASSLNRAQTEAFF